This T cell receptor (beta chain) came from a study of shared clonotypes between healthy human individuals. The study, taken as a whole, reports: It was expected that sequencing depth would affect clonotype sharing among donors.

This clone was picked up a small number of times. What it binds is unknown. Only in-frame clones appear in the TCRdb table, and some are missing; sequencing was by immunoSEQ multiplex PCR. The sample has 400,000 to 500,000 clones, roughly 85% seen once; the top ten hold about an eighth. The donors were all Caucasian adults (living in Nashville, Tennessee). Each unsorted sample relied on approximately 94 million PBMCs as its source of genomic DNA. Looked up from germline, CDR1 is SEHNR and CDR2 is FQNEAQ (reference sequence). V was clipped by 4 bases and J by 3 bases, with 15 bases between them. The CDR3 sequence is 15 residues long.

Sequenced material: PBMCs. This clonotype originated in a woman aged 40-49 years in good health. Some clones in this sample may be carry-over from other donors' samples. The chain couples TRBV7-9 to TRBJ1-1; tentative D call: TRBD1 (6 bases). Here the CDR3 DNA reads TGTGCCAGCAGCTGGGACACCCCGACGGACACTGAAGCTTTCTTT. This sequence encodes CASSWDTPTDTEAFF.